This TCR beta chain was recorded in a study of CD8 T cells in ankylosing spondylitis. The study, taken as a whole, reports: Disease-linked clones were CD8+ and relatively rare in peripheral blood.

The table lists this clonotype with many counts. Its antigen is undetermined. Using quantitative 5'-RACE with molecular barcodes, the authors made TCR beta libraries. TCRdb fed the 5' RACE reads into MiXCR, producing one record per CDR3 protein. The repertoire holds 200,000 to 250,000 distinct CDR3 sequences, with 10% to 13% as singletons. Sequenced material: blood, either unsorted or a sorted T cell fraction (not recorded which). This receptor was taken from a male donor with ankylosing spondylitis or in good health (not recorded which).

CDR3 protein: CATSTNSKYGDEQYF. CDR3 in DNA: TGTGCCACCAGCACTAACAGTAAGTACGGCGACGAGCAGTACTTC. This rearrangement joins TRBV15 to TRBJ2-7; the D is unclear. With 4 bases removed from V and 5 bases from J, the gap between germline ends came to 18 bases. The CDR3 runs 15 residues. Germline CDR1 LNHNV, CDR2 YYDKDF (reference sequence).